This T cell receptor (beta chain) was profiled in a study of cytomegalovirus exposure and HLA in healthy donors. There were likely unrecorded immune exposures, though donors were nominally healthy when sampled. PCR amplification relied on 60 Vbeta primers (plus 13 Jbeta primers). Clones were sequenced by immunoSEQ multiplex PCR, and TCRdb holds only the in-frame ones, with some missing. The sample yields 200,000 to 250,000 clones, roughly four fifths seen once. A note on this clone: Its specificity is unknown.

The ends lost 6 bases at V and 3 bases at J; junction bases unmatched: 5. Looked up from germline, CDR1 is SNHLY and CDR2 is FYNNEI. The CDR3 covers 14 residues. The study, taken as a whole, reports: The authors later found most CMV-associated TCR beta chains appeared HLA-restricted. One cluster of highly shared sequence variants probably arose as a sequencing artifact. A classifier reportedly called cytomegalovirus status with high sensitivity and specificity.

The sequence was obtained from a girl aged 10 to 17 in good health and CMV-seronegative. V usage is TRBV2 and J usage is TRBJ1-5; 7 bases agree with TRBD1. Sequencing input: PBMCs. The CDR3 region is CASRVTGVNQPQHF. DNA for the CDR3: TGTGCCAGCAGGGTAACAGGGGTCAATCAGCCCCAGCATTTT.